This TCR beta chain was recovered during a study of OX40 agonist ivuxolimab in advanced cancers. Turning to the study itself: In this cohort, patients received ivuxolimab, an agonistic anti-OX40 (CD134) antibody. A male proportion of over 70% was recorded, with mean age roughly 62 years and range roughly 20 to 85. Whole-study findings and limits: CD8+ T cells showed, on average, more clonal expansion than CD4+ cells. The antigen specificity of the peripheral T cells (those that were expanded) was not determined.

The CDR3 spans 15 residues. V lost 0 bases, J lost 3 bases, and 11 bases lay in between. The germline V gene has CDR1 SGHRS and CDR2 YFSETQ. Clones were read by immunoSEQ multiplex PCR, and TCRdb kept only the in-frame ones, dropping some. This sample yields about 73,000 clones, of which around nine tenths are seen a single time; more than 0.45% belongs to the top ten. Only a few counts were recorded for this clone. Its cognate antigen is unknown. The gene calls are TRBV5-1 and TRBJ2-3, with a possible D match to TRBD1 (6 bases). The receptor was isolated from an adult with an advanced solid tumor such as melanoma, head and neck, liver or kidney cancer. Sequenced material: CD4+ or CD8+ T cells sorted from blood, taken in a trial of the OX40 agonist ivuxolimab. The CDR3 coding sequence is TGCGCCAGCAGCTTGGCCGCAGGGGCGACAGATACGCAGTATTTT. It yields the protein CASSLAAGATDTQYF.